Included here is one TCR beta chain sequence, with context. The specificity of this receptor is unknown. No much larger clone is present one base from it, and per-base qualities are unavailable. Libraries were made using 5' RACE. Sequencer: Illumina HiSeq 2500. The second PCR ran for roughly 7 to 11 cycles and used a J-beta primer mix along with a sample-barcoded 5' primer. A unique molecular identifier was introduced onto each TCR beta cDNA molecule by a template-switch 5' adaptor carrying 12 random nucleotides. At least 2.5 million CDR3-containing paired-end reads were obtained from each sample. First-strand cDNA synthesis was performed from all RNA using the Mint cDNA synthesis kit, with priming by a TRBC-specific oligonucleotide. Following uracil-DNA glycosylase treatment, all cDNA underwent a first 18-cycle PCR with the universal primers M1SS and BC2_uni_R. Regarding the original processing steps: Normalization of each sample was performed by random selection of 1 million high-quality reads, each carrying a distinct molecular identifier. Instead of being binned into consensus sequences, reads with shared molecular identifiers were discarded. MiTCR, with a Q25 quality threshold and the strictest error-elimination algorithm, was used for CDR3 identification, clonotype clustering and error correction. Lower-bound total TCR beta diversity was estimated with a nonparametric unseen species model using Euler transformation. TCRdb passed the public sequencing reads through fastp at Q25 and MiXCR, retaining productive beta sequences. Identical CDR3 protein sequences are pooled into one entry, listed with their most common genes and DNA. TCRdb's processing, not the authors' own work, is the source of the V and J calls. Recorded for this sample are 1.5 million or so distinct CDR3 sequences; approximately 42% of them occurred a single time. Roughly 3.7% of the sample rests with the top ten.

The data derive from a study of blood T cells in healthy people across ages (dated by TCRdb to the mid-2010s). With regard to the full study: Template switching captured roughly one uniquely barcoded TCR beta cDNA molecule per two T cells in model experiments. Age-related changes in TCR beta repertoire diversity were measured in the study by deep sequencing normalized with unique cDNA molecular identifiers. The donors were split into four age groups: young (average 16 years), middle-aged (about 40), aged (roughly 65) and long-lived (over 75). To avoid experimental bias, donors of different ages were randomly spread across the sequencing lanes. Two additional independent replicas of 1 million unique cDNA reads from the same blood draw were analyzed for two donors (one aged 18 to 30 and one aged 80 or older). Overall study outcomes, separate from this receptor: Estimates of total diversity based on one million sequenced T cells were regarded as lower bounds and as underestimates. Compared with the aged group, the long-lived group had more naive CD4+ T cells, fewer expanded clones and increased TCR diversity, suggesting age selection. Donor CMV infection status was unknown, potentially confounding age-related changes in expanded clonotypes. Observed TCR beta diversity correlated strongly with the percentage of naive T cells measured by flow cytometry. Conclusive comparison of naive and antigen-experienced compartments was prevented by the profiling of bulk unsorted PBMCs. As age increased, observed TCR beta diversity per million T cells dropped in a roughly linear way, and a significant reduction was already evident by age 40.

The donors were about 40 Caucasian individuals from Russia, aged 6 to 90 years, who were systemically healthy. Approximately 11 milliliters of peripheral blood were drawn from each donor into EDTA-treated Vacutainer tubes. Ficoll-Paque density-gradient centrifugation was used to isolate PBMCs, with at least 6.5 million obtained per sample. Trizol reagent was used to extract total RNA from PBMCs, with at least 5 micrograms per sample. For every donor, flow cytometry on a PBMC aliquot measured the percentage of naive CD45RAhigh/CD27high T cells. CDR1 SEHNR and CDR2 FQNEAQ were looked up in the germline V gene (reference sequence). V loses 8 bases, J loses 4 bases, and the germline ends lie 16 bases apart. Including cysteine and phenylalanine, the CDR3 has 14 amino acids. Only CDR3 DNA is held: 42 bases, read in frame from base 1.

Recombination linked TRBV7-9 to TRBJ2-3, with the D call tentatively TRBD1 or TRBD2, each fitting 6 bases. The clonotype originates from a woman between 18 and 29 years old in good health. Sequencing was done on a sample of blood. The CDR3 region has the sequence CASVAAGGPDTQYF. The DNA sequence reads TGTGCCAGCGTGGCAGCCGGGGGCCCAGATACGCAGTATTTT.